Presented here are 23 T cell receptor beta chains from one specimen sequenced in a study of T cells in localized non-small cell lung cancer. The data were produced by immunoSEQ multiplex PCR, yet TCRdb's version contains in-frame clones alone and is incomplete. This table holds about 9,000 clones, about 91% found once. The sample in question was peripheral blood, obtained before any cancer treatment. All receptors come from a woman aged 40-69 years with stage I squamous cell lung carcinoma.

This chain joins TRBV7-2 and TRBJ2-2; 8 nucleotides match TRBD2. After removal of 1 base from V and 2 bases from J, the junction contained 9 bases not matched to a gene. The CDR3 has 18 residues. The germline V gene has CDR1 SGHTA and CDR2 FQGNSA. CDR3 amino acids: CASSLGPGLGTNTGELFF. The DNA of the CDR3 is TGTGCCAGCAGCTTAGGGCCGGGACTAGGGACCAACACCGGGGAGCTGTTTTTT.

The chain has TRBV19 and TRBJ1-5; D unresolved. V lost 5 bases and J 0 bases, leaving 11 bases between the germline ends. CDR1 and CDR2 from the germline V gene are LNHDA and SQIVND (reference sequence). The length of the CDR3 is 15 residues. The CDR3 loop reads CASSPMDASNQPQHF. In DNA, the CDR3 is TGTGCCAGTAGTCCGATGGACGCTAGCAATCAGCCCCAGCATTTT. The full variable domain, completed using reference TRBV19 and TRBJ1-5, is DGGITQSPKYLFRKEGQNVTLSCEQNLNHDAMYWYRQDPGQGLRLIYYSQIVNDFQKGDIAEGYSVSREKKESFPLTVTSAQKNPTAFYLCASSPMDASNQPQHFGDGTRLSIL.

This clone is a singleton in its sample. The chain recombines TRBV10-2 with TRBJ2-7; no clear D gene. V gave up 8 bases and J gave up 0 bases, with 14 bases separating them. Germline CDR1 is WSHSY and CDR2 is SAAADI. The CDR3 extends over 14 amino acids. The CDR3 sequence: CASRPGSHSYEQYF. CDR3 DNA: TGCGCCAGCCGACCAGGCTCCCACTCCTACGAGCAGTACTTC.

The J gene is TRBJ1-1, the V gene TRBV6-1; no clear D gene. Germline V CDR1 and CDR2: MNHNS, SASEGT. The CDR3 spans 14 residues. With 3 bases removed from V and 1 base from J, the gap between germline ends came to 9 bases. The CDR3 DNA follows: TGTGCCAGCAGTGATTTACACCGGAACACTGAAGCTTTCTTT. Residues: CASSDLHRNTEAFF.

The gene calls are TRBV30 and TRBJ2-7, with 7 bases lining up with TRBD1. V lost 3 bases to trimming and J lost 4 bases; unmatched junction nucleotides: 9. Germline V gives CDR1 GTSNPN, CDR2 SVGIG (reference sequence). CDR3 length: 14 residues. CDR3 sequence (DNA): TGTGCCTGGAGCTCCTTTACAGGGGATTACGAGCAGTACTTC. Translated, it gives CAWSSFTGDYEQYF.

The chain carries TRBV11-3 and TRBJ1-4; D remains ambiguous. This CDR3 is 13 amino acids long. From germline, CDR1 is SGHNT and CDR2 YENEEA. V lost 1 base and J 6 bases, leaving 6 bases between the germline ends. In DNA, the CDR3 is TGTGCCAGCAGCTTAGGGGTGGATGAAAAACTGTTTTTT. This codes for CASSLGVDEKLFF.

The chain uses TRBV7-9 and TRBJ2-7, with 9 nucleotides matching TRBD2. This CDR3 spans 15 amino acids. CDR1 and CDR2 from the germline V gene are SEHNR and FQNEAQ (reference sequence). With V trimmed by 5 bases and J by 7 bases, 12 bases remained unmatched. For the CDR3, the DNA is TGTGCCAGCAGCGCGACGGGCGGGGGGGCTGGAGAGCAGTACTTC. This codes for CASSATGGGAGEQYF.

This rearrangement joins TRBV10-3 to TRBJ2-1; tentative D call: TRBD2 (7 bases). Germline CDR1 and CDR2: ENHRY and SYGVKD. The CDR3 runs 14 residues. The ends were cut back, 11 bases at V and 5 bases at J, with 19 bases in the middle. The CDR3 region is CAVNGGPGNNEQFF. The CDR3 coding sequence is TGTGCCGTTAACGGGGGGCCCGGAAACAATGAGCAGTTCTTC.

The chain joins TRBV5-1 to TRBJ1-2; TRBD1 is a possible D gene (5 bases). CDR3 length: 14 residues. CDR1 and CDR2 from the germline V gene are SGHRS and YFSETQ. Trimming took 2 bases from V and 3 from J, leaving 11 bases between them. CDR3 amino acids: CASSFTRDDYGYTF. The CDR3 region has the DNA TGCGCCAGCAGCTTTACCAGGGACGACTATGGCTACACCTTC.

This rearrangement joins TRBV5-1 to TRBJ2-3; D gene ambiguous. Looked up from germline, CDR1 is SGHRS and CDR2 is YFSETQ. V shed 4 bases and J shed 0 bases, with 3 bases lying between them. This CDR3 spans 12 amino acids. The CDR3 DNA reads as TGCGCCAGCAGCCGTAGCACAGATACGCAGTATTTT. Translation gives CASSRSTDTQYF.

The chain joins TRBV19 to TRBJ1-4; 10 bases are shared with TRBD1. This CDR3 region has 15 residues. The V gene end was trimmed by 3 bases and the J gene end by 7 bases; junction bases not matched to a gene: 5. The germline V gene has CDR1 LNHDA and CDR2 SQIVND (reference sequence). The CDR3 reads CASSIPGQGSEKLFF. CDR3 nucleotides: TGTGCCAGTAGTATCCCGGGACAGGGGAGTGAAAAACTGTTTTTT.

This chain joins TRBV4-3 and TRBJ1-2; 7 bases align to TRBD1. The germline CDR1 and CDR2 sequences are LGHNA and YSLEER. The CDR3 extends over 13 amino acids. J lost 8 bases, V lost 4 bases, and 7 bases had no gene match. Here the CDR3 reads CASSPPQGQGYTF. The CDR3 nucleotides are TGCGCCAGCAGCCCACCACAGGGGCAGGGCTACACCTTC.

This clone was seen more than once but under ten times. V gene TRBV7-8 combines with J gene TRBJ1-6; D possibly corresponds to TRBD1 (5 bases). Germline CDR1 is SGHVS and CDR2 is FQNEAQ. The length of the CDR3 is 15 residues. Trimming took off 4 bases at V and 7 bases at J, with 14 bases between the two ends. This CDR3 is CASSSGGTVNSPLHF. For the CDR3, the DNA is TGTGCCAGCAGCTCCGGGGGGACGGTCAATTCACCCCTCCACTTT.

The rearrangement links TRBV9 to TRBJ1-1; maybe TRBD1 (5 bases). Trimming pared 4 bases from V and 1 base from J, leaving 8 bases between. The CDR3 loop spans 13 amino acids. Germline CDR1 reads SGDLS; CDR2 reads YYNGEE. The CDR3: CASSSGWNTEAFF. As DNA, the CDR3 is TGTGCCAGCAGCTCAGGGTGGAACACTGAAGCTTTCTTT.

In this sample, this clone turned up a few times. The chain combines TRBV9 with TRBJ1-6, with D maybe TRBD1 (6 bases). The CDR3 has 14 amino acids. V gave up 6 bases and J gave up 8 bases, with 15 bases separating them. From germline, CDR1 is SGDLS and CDR2 YYNGEE. In DNA, the CDR3 is TGTGCCAGCAACGTCAGGGGTCTGGATTCACCCCTCCACTTT. Protein sequence: CASNVRGLDSPLHF.

This chain links TRBV11-3 with TRBJ1-1; D ambiguous. This CDR3 contains 14 residues. Looked up from germline, CDR1 is SGHNT and CDR2 is YENEEA. V was clipped by 5 bases and J by 7 bases, with 17 bases between them. CDR3 bases: TGTGCCAGCAGCAATTACGACACCACCTATGAAGCTTTCTTT. This translates into CASSNYDTTYEAFF.

The chain employs TRBV5-1 and TRBJ2-1; 10 positions agree with TRBD2. In germline, CDR1 is SGHRS, CDR2 YFSETQ. The CDR3 is 16 residues long. The V segment lost 0 bases and the J segment 7 bases; nucleotides outside the gene matches: 7. In DNA, the CDR3 is TGCGCCAGCAGCTTGGAGGTTAGCGGGGGGTTGAATGAGCAGTTCTTC. Amino acids: CASSLEVSGGLNEQFF.

This clone was picked up a small number of times. The CDR3 is CASSPAVRESQHF. CDR3 DNA: TGCGCCAGCAGCCCTGCAGTGCGGGAGTCCCAGCATTTT. V usage is TRBV4-1 and J usage is TRBJ1-5; D gene uncertain. The CDR3 totals 13 residues. V dropped 4 bases and J dropped 11 bases, with 15 bases sitting between them. CDR1 is MGHRA, CDR2 YSYEKL, per germline.

This sequence joins TRBV4-2 and TRBJ2-2; 9 nucleotides align to TRBD1. In germline, CDR1 is LGHNA, CDR2 YNFKEQ. With V trimmed by 3 bases and J by 7 bases, 3 bases remained unmatched. The CDR3 has 14 amino acids. The CDR3 spells CASSQGQGGGELFF. Written as DNA, the CDR3 is TGTGCCAGCAGCCAGGGACAGGGTGGCGGGGAGCTGTTTTTT.

The J gene is TRBJ1-1, the V gene TRBV4-2; TRBD1 might be the D (5 bases). The CDR3 runs to 15 residues. The ends were cut back, 3 bases at V and 4 bases at J, with 15 bases in the middle. CDR1 is LGHNA, CDR2 YNFKEQ, per germline. The CDR3 reads CASSQPQGWGTEAFF. The CDR3 region has the DNA TGTGCCAGCAGCCAGCCCCAGGGATGGGGCACTGAAGCTTTCTTT.

This chain connects TRBV2 to TRBJ2-2; D gene uncertain. The CDR3 has 15 residues. Trimming stripped 4 bases from V and 0 bases from J, with 9 bases between. The V gene's germline CDR1 is SNHLY and CDR2 FYNNEI. DNA of the CDR3: TGTGCCAGCAGTGTCCGCGGCGCGAACACCGGGGAGCTGTTTTTT. Protein: CASSVRGANTGELFF.

This chain uses TRBV14 with TRBJ1-6, with D unresolved. Germline V gene lookup returns CDR1 SGHDN and CDR2 FVKESK. V lost 0 bases and J 14 bases, leaving 8 bases between the germline ends. This CDR3 is built from 12 residues. Here the CDR3 reads CASSQDRLALHF. CDR3 nucleotide sequence: TGTGCCAGCAGCCAAGATAGGCTAGCCCTCCACTTT.

The J gene is TRBJ2-3, the V gene TRBV10-1, with a tentative D call TRBD1 (5 bases). Germline V CDR1 and CDR2: WNHNN, SYGVQD (reference sequence). The CDR3 is 14 residues long. V was shortened by 0 bases and J by 3 bases, with 7 bases between the two germline ends. The CDR3 sequence: CASSESGRTDTQYF. The CDR3 DNA follows: TGCGCCAGCAGTGAGTCGGGGCGAACAGATACGCAGTATTTT.